Listed below are T cell receptor beta chains from one sample, sequenced in a study of T cells after yellow fever vaccination. TCRdb fed the 5' RACE reads into MiXCR, producing one record per CDR3 protein. The sample carries nearly 350,000 distinct CDR3 sequences, approximately 8% recorded once. The specimen was PBMCs, collected about 41 days after the first yellow fever vaccination. The receptors were gathered from a young man who received the YFV17D yellow fever vaccine. The CDR3 runs from the conserved cysteine through the conserved F or W. A D gene is named only where the DNA matches it firmly. Clone size is shown for a subset of rows, as once, few, many or a class of expanded clone.

TRBJ2-7	NA	few	TRBV12-3/TRBV12-4	CASSFDTSYEQYF	TGTGCCAGCAGTTTTGACACTTCCTACGAGCAGTACTTC
TRBJ1-1	NA	few	TRBV20-1	CSAPSWGGENTEAFF	TGCAGTGCTCCCAGTTGGGGAGGGGAGAACACTGAAGCTTTCTTT
TRBJ2-5	NA	few	TRBV4-2	CASSQAVQETQYF	TGTGCCAGCAGCCAAGCTGTCCAAGAGACCCAGTACTTC
TRBJ2-5	NA	NA	TRBV5-1	CASRPNQETQYF	TGCGCCAGCAGGCCGAACCAAGAGACCCAGTACTTC
TRBJ2-5	TRBD2	few	TRBV2	CASSGSSGGATQETQYF	TGTGCCAGCAGTGGGAGTAGCGGGGGAGCGACTCAAGAGACCCAGTACTTC
TRBJ1-1	NA	NA	TRBV10-3	CAISAFQGATEAFF	TGTGCCATCAGTGCCTTTCAAGGGGCAACTGAAGCTTTCTTT
TRBJ2-2	NA	few	TRBV5-1	CASSYGGPRDFRTGELFF	TGCGCCAGCAGCTACGGGGGGCCACGCGACTTCAGAACCGGGGAGCTGTTTTTT
TRBJ2-5	NA	few	TRBV28	CASSYTGRETQYF	TGTGCCAGCAGTTATACAGGGAGAGAGACCCAGTACTTC
TRBJ2-5	TRBD2	few	TRBV5-1	CASSLEGTSAYQETQYF	TGCGCCAGCAGCTTGGAGGGGACTAGCGCCTACCAAGAGACCCAGTACTTC
TRBJ1-1	NA	few	TRBV7-9	CASSKWTAEAFF	TGTGCCAGCAGCAAGTGGACAGCAGAAGCTTTCTTT
TRBJ2-1	NA	few	TRBV29-1	CSVLFGDFSRLF	TGCAGCGTCCTATTTGGGGACTTTTCACGTCTCTTC
TRBJ2-5	TRBD2	few	TRBV4-1	CASSQVLAGAGRQETQYF	TGCGCCAGCAGCCAAGTACTAGCGGGCGCTGGGAGGCAAGAGACCCAGTACTTC
TRBJ1-3	NA	few	TRBV23-1	CASSLDGSINTIYF	TGCGCCAGCAGTCTTGACGGCTCGATAAACACCATATATTTT
TRBJ2-5	NA	many	TRBV5-1	CASSLSSVETQYF	TGCGCCAGCAGCTTGTCTAGCGTGGAGACCCAGTACTTC
TRBJ2-7	NA	NA	TRBV6-2/TRBV6-3	CASTPHNGYEQYF	TGTGCCAGCACCCCGCATAACGGCTACGAGCAGTACTTC
TRBJ1-5	TRBD1	once	TRBV18	CASSETGSNQPQHF	TGTGCCAGCTCAGAGACAGGGAGCAATCAGCCCCAGCATTTT
TRBJ1-6	NA	NA	TRBV30	CAWSASGINSPLHF	TGTGCCTGGAGTGCATCAGGGATAAATTCACCCCTCCACTTT
TRBJ2-1	NA	NA	TRBV5-1	CASSLGGLNEQFF	TGCGCCAGCAGCTTGGGAGGCCTCAATGAGCAGTTCTTC
TRBJ2-3	NA	few	TRBV20-1	CSARDLTDTQYF	TGCAGTGCTAGAGACCTCACAGATACGCAGTATTTT
TRBJ2-3	NA	NA	TRBV12-3/TRBV12-4	CASRSTGLGTDTQYF	TGTGCCAGCAGGTCTACAGGGTTGGGCACAGATACGCAGTATTTT
TRBJ2-5	NA	few	TRBV6-1	CASSPRPLAETQYF	TGTGCCAGCAGCCCTAGGCCCCTCGCCGAGACCCAGTACTTC
TRBJ2-7	NA	few	TRBV5-6	CASSSTSWAYEQYF	TGTGCCAGCAGCTCGACAAGTTGGGCCTACGAGCAGTACTTC
TRBJ1-2	NA	few	TRBV29-1	CSVGTPAYGYTF	TGCAGCGTTGGGACGCCGGCCTATGGCTACACCTTC
TRBJ2-7	TRBD2	NA	TRBV5-4	CASSSTGGNEQYF	TGTGCCAGCAGCTCCACGGGAGGGAACGAGCAGTACTTC
TRBJ2-3	TRBD1	few	TRBV6-1	CASSAPGQVTDTQYF	TGTGCCAGCAGTGCCCCGGGACAGGTCACAGATACGCAGTATTTT